The T cell receptor beta chain described here comes from a study of T cells in localized non-small cell lung cancer. With regard to this clone: What it binds is unknown.

With 0 bases clipped from V and 4 bases from J, the junction kept 5 bases outside the gene matches. Per germline, CDR1 SGHDN and CDR2 FVKESK. CDR3 length: 15 residues. Repertoires were generated with immunoSEQ multiplex PCR, while TCRdb's copy carries only in-frame clones and drops some. The repertoire holds more than 9,000 clones, with less than 60% as singletons. Regarding the study as a whole: Adjacent lung was found to contain a median approximately 62 of the top 100 tumor clones.

The source is a woman aged 40 to 75 with stage II squamous cell lung carcinoma. Specimen: lymph node tissue, collected before any cancer treatment. J is TRBJ2-7 and V is TRBV14; 8 bases align to TRBD2. The CDR3 is CASSQEIGGGYEQYF. CDR3 DNA sequence: TGTGCCAGCAGCCAAGAAATTGGCGGGGGGTACGAGCAGTACTTC.